The 17 T cell receptor beta chains below were found in one sample sequenced in a study of human T cells and chemical hapten exposure. TCRdb independently ran MiXCR on the RACE reads; one entry per CDR3 protein. The data contain approximately 52,000 distinct CDR3 sequences, approximately 9.6% of them singletons. Noted time point: pre-sensitization, week 0. Treatment noted: therapeutic diphenylcyclopropenone sensitization with weekly scalp DPC. RNA extraction used unfractionated whole blood as the source of total RNA. The sample here was whole blood, taken in connection with sensitization to the hapten diphenylcyclopropenone (DPC). The receptors here all came from a woman in her twenties or thirties with alopecia areata. Some clones in this sample may be carry-over from other donors' samples.

Details on this clonotype: It is unclear where the CDR3 begins or ends on the DNA, so no DNA is shown, and the CDR3 is as TCRdb lists it. CDR3 region: CATSRDIRFGDREAFF. This chain uses TRBV15 with TRBJ1-1; the D call TRBD1 from the table was never checked on the DNA. The germline gives CDR1 LNHNV, CDR2 YYDKDF (reference sequence). The CDR3 is 16 residues long, ends included.

The chain employs TRBV7-2 and TRBJ2-1; 15 bases fit TRBD2. From germline, CDR1 is SGHTA and CDR2 FQGNSA. The junction had 4 bases not matched to a gene; V was cut back by 4 bases and J by 0 bases. The CDR3 covers 18 residues. CDR3 amino acids: CASSSGTSGGRSYNEQFF. The CDR3 nucleotides are TGTGCCAGCAGCTCCGGGACTAGCGGGGGGCGCTCCTACAATGAGCAGTTCTTC.

The rearrangement uses TRBV10-3 and TRBJ1-2, with 7 bases fitting TRBD1. The germline V gene has CDR1 ENHRY and CDR2 SYGVKD. CDR3 length equals 12 residues. Unmatched junction bases numbered 8, after V lost 4 bases and J lost 12 bases. The CDR3 region has the DNA TGTGCCATCAGTGTAACAGGGGACGGCGACACCTTC. Amino acids: CAISVTGDGDTF.

This clonotype was seen a few times. This chain connects TRBV4-2 to TRBJ1-2; possible D gene TRBD1, 6 bases. This CDR3 comprises 18 residues. Trimming removed 0 bases from V and 2 bases from J, with 19 bases in between. Germline CDR1 LGHNA, CDR2 YNFKEQ. The DNA of the CDR3 is TGTGCCAGCAGCCAAGATGTAGTGCGGGACAAGGGCAACTATGGCTACACCTTC. Protein sequence: CASSQDVVRDKGNYGYTF.

The table lists this clonotype with many counts. The V call is TRBV6-6, the J call TRBJ1-5; TRBD1 matches at 8 bases. Germline CDR1 and CDR2: MNHNY and SVGAGI (reference sequence). Trimming took 4 bases from V and 0 from J; bases not matched to a gene: 5. The CDR3 sequence is 16 residues long. The CDR3 DNA is TGTGCCAGCAGTTCCGGACAGGGAATTAGCAATCAGCCCCAGCATTTT. Its translation: CASSSGQGISNQPQHF.

The rearrangement joins TRBV29-1 to TRBJ2-6; TRBD2 might be the D (5 bases). V was pared by 7 bases and J by 0 bases, with 16 bases between. There are 16 residues in the CDR3. Per the germline V gene, CDR1 is SQVTM and CDR2 is ANQGSEA. CDR3 residues: CSAPWQTNSGANVLTF. The CDR3 nucleotides read TGCAGCGCCCCTTGGCAGACTAACTCTGGGGCCAACGTCCTGACTTTC.

This rearrangement joins TRBV6-2 or TRBV6-3 to TRBJ1-1; D possibly corresponds to TRBD1 (5 bases). The CDR3 has 15 amino acids. Trimming left V 5 bases short and J 5 bases short, with 18 bases between. Looked up from germline, CDR1 is MNHEY and CDR2 is SVGEGT. The CDR3 coding sequence is TGTGCCAGCAGTGCCGAACAGGTGGGGAAAACTGAAGCTTTCTTT. This codes for CASSAEQVGKTEAFF.

The genes are TRBV5-5 and TRBJ1-2; D gene ambiguous. This CDR3 contains 12 residues. V was trimmed by 3 bases and J by 8 bases, leaving 11 bases between them. Germline V gene sequence: CDR1 SGHKS, CDR2 YYEKEE (reference sequence). The CDR3 region is CASSSRPAGYTF. The CDR3 DNA follows: TGTGCCAGCAGCTCCCGTCCAGCCGGCTACACCTTC.

This clonotype came up many times. The rearrangement joins TRBV27 to TRBJ2-7; D remains ambiguous. The CDR3 totals 13 residues. Germline V gives CDR1 MNHEY, CDR2 SMNVEV (reference sequence). Trimming removed 5 bases at V and 6 bases at J, with 14 bases between. CDR3 sequence: CASSPLGTVEQYF. CDR3 sequence (DNA): TGTGCCAGCAGTCCGTTAGGAACTGTCGAGCAGTACTTC.

This clonotype was seen a handful of times. The rearrangement links TRBV7-8 to TRBJ2-3; the D gene could be TRBD1 or TRBD2 (6 bases each). The CDR3 has 15 amino acids. V dropped 5 bases and J dropped 1 base, with 13 bases sitting between them. The germline V gene encodes CDR1 SGHVS and CDR2 FQNEAQ. In DNA form, the CDR3 reads TGTGCCAGCAGCCGAGCCGGGGGCGGCACAGATACGCAGTATTTT. Translated, it gives CASSRAGGGTDTQYF.

In this sample, this clonotype turned up a few times. This chain links TRBV6-2 or TRBV6-3 with TRBJ1-5, with 7 bases lining up with TRBD1. Trimming at V came to 4 bases and at J to 4 bases, leaving 4 bases not matched to a gene. Germline V gene lookup returns CDR1 MNHEY and CDR2 SVGEGT. This CDR3 comprises 14 residues. CDR3 bases: TGTGCCAGCAGTTTTCCGGGACAGAATCAGCCCCAGCATTTT. This encodes CASSFPGQNQPQHF.

V usage is TRBV20-1 and J usage is TRBJ2-3; D might be TRBD2 (5 bases). The CDR3 is 16 residues long. CDR1 is DFQATT and CDR2 is SNEGSKA in the germline V gene (reference sequence). Trimming cost V 4 bases and J 3 bases, with 20 bases left between them. The CDR3 DNA reads as TGCAGTGCTAATATTAGGGCTAGCCCTGTGACAGATACGCAGTATTTT. This gives the protein CSANIRASPVTDTQYF.

This clonotype was observed at least ten times. V is TRBV7-9 and J is TRBJ1-5, with TRBD1 matching over 8 bases. Unmatched junction bases numbered 6, after V lost 2 bases and J lost 3 bases. The CDR3 is made up of 16 amino acids. Germline CDR1 and CDR2: SEHNR and FQNEAQ (reference sequence). The CDR3 sequence is CASSLYGQGDNQPQHF. Here the CDR3 DNA reads TGTGCCAGCAGCTTATATGGACAGGGAGACAATCAGCCCCAGCATTTT.

This clonotype showed up just a few times. This chain links TRBV10-3 with TRBJ2-3; 11 bases are shared with TRBD1. This CDR3 contains 13 residues. CDR1 is ENHRY, CDR2 SYGVKD, per germline. J lost 4 bases, V lost 11 bases, and 5 bases had no gene match. CDR3 DNA sequence: TGTGCCGCCGAGGGACAGGGGGCAGATACGCAGTATTTT. This encodes CAAEGQGADTQYF.

This clonotype came up many times. The CDR3 reads CAIRLGANTDTQYF. In DNA form, the CDR3 reads TGTGCCATCAGGCTTGGGGCCAACACAGATACGCAGTATTTT. The chain couples TRBV10-3 to TRBJ2-3; possibly TRBD1 for D (5 bases). V lost 6 bases to trimming and J lost 2 bases, with 12 bases between them. CDR1 ENHRY and CDR2 SYGVKD come from the germline V gene. The CDR3 has 14 amino acids.

There are many counts of this clonotype. A junction end diverges from the germline sequence, so it may reflect a read error. For the CDR3, the DNA is TGTGCCACCAGTACGGGGGTGTTTAAGGGCACTGAAGCTTTCTTT. Amino acids: CATSTGVFKGTEAFF. V and J are TRBV28 and TRBJ1-1; TRBD1 is a possible D gene (5 bases). The CDR3 sequence is 15 residues long. Germline V gene lookup returns CDR1 MDHEN and CDR2 SYDVKM.

This clonotype has at least ten counts. The rearrangement uses TRBV28 and TRBJ2-3, with 11 bases matching TRBD1. Germline values: CDR1 MDHEN, CDR2 SYDVKM. The CDR3 runs 18 residues. V shed 6 bases, J shed 1 base, and the junction held 12 bases outside the gene matches. CDR3 amino acids: CASRGGTGGNRGTDTQYF. In DNA, the CDR3 is TGTGCCAGCAGAGGGGGGACAGGGGGGAACCGGGGCACAGATACGCAGTATTTT.